This entry concerns a single T cell receptor beta chain. Original handling: How many nucleated cells were present was estimated from reference gene primer amplification. Produced via immunoSEQ multiplex PCR; TCRdb's table is partial and in-frame only. The DNA gave D and trimming, while V, J and clone size come from that table. The top ten hold 1.4% of the sample, which has some 70,000 clones, roughly 85% seen once. This sample was included in a study of blood T cell repertoires in COVID-19. The overall study: Collection of acute and convalescent COVID-19 samples took place in the United States, Italy and Spain. PBMCs, B-cell-depleted T cells, or T cells provided the cDNA or gDNA that made up the material.

What was sequenced was peripheral blood. The TCR comes from a woman aged 55-70 years with acute or convalescent COVID-19.

This CDR3 reads CASSEYPEKLFF. The DNA of the CDR3 is TGTGCCAGTAGCGAGTATCCTGAAAAACTGTTTTTT. This chain links TRBV19 with TRBJ1-4; D remains unclear. The germline gives CDR1 LNHDA, CDR2 SQIVND (reference sequence). The V and J ends lost 6 bases and 7 bases respectively, with 9 bases between them. The CDR3 covers 12 residues.